This entry describes one T cell receptor (beta chain). Antigen unknown. The method was immunoSEQ multiplex PCR; TCRdb's version includes in-frame clones alone and lacks a portion of them. The table records approximately 2.4 million clones, 90% to 97% of them present only once. CDR1 and CDR2 from the germline V gene are MNHNY and SVGAGI (reference sequence). This CDR3 spans 16 amino acids. The V end lost 6 bases, the J end lost 0 bases, and 18 bases lay between the germline ends. This sample is drawn from a study of shared clonotypes between healthy human individuals. Findings of the study overall: Richness estimates generally favored naive over memory subsets.

The sequence derives from a man between 18 and 29 years old in good health. Source material: naive CD4+ T cells sorted from blood. Described subset: CD45RA+ positively selected. The chain couples TRBV6-6 to TRBJ2-7; a weak D match, TRBD1 (6 bases). CDR3 bases: TGTGCCAGCAGCCACTACAGGGTGAGCGCCTCCTACGAGCAGTACTTC. Its translation is CASSHYRVSASYEQYF.